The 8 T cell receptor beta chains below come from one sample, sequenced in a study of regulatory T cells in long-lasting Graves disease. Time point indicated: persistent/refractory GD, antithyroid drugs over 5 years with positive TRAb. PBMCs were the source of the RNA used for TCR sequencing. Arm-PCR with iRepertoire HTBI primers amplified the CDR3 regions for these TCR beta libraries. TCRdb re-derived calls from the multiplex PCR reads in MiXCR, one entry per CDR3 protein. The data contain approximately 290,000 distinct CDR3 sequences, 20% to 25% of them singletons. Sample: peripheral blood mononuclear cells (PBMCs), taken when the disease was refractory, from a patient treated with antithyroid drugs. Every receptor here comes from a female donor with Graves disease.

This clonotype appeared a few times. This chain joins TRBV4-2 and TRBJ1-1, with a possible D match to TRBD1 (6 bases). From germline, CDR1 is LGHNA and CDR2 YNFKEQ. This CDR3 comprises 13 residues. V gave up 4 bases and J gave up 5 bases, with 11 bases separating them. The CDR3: CASSLDRLTEAFF. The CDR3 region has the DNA TGTGCCAGCAGCCTTGACAGGTTAACTGAAGCTTTCTTT.

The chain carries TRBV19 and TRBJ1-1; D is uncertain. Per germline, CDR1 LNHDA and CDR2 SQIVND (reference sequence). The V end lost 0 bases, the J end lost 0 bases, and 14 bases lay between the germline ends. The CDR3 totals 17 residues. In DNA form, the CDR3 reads TGTGCCAGTAGTATAGATCTATTAGGACCGATGAACACTGAAGCTTTCTTT. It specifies CASSIDLLGPMNTEAFF.

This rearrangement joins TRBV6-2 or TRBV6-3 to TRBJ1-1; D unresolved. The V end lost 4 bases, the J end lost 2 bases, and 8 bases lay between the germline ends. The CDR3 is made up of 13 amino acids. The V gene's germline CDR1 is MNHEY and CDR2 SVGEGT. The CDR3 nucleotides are TGTGCCAGCAGTTGGATACCAAACACTGAAGCTTTCTTT. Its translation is CASSWIPNTEAFF.

The CDR3 protein is CASSSSGGASAFF. CDR3 DNA: TGTGCCAGCAGTTCCTCGGGGGGGGCGTCAGCTTTCTTT. V gene TRBV27 combines with J gene TRBJ1-1, with D possibly TRBD1 on 6 matching bases. The germline gives CDR1 MNHEY, CDR2 SMNVEV (reference sequence). Trimming stripped 4 bases from V and 10 bases from J, with 16 bases between. The CDR3 consists of 13 residues.

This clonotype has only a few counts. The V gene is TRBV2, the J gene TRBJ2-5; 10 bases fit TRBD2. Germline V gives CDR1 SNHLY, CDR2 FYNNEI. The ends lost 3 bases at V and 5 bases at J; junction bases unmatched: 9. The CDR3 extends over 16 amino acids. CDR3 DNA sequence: TGTGCCAGCAGTGATCGGCTAGCGGGAGTAGGGGAGACCCAGTACTTC. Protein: CASSDRLAGVGETQYF. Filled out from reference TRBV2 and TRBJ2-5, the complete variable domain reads EPEVTQTPSHQVTQMGQEVILRCVPISNHLYFYWYRQILGQKVEFLVSFYNNEISEKSEIFDDQFSVERPDGSNFTLKIRSTKLEDSAMYFCASSDRLAGVGETQYFGPGTRLLVL.

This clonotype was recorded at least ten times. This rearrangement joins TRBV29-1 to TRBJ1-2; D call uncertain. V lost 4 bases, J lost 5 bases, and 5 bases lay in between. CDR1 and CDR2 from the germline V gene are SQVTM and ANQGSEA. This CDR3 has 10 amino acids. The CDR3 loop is CSVATYGYTF. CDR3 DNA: TGCAGCGTTGCTACATATGGCTACACCTTC.

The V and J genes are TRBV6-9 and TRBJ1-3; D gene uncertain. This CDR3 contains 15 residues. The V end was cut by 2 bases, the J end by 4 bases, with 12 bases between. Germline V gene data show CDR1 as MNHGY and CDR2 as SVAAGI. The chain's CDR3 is CASSYIGDLGNTIYF. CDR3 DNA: TGTGCCAGCAGTTATATTGGAGACCTCGGAAACACCATATATTTT.

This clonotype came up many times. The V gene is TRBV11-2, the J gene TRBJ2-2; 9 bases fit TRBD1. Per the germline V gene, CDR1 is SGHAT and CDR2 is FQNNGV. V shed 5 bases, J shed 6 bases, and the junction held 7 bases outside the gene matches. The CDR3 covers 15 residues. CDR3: CASSPGTGLSGELFF. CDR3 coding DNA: TGTGCCAGCAGCCCCGGGACAGGGTTGTCCGGGGAGCTGTTTTTT.